The 16 T cell receptor beta chains presented below share a single source sample, sequenced in a study of blood T cell repertoires in COVID-19 (dated by TCRdb to the early 2020s). Libraries were made using the immunoSEQ multiplex PCR assay. TCRdb's version of the immuneACCESS table is confined to in-frame rearrangements and falls short of the full clone set. An unresolved V gene accounts for under half of the shortfall where checked; the remainder is of unknown origin. The sample contains approximately 260,000 clones, 70% to 90% of them found a single time. The ten top clones hold under 8% of the sample. The sample comprised PBMCs or T cells enriched from blood (not recorded which). The receptors shown here come from a woman between 45 and 65 years old who had been exposed to COVID-19.

The chain links TRBV18 to TRBJ1-2; D not resolved. The germline CDR1 and CDR2 sequences are KGHSH and LQKENI. The CDR3 has 15 amino acids. V lost 1 base and J lost 4, with 13 bases in between. The CDR3 protein is CASSPRQAGIYGYTF. The CDR3 nucleotides read TGTGCCAGCTCACCACGACAAGCGGGGATCTATGGCTACACCTTC.

This clone was seen once. V is TRBV5-1 and J is TRBJ2-1, with TRBD1 matching over 7 bases. The V segment lost 5 bases and the J segment 4 bases; nucleotides outside the gene matches: 3. The CDR3 runs 13 residues. Germline V gene sequence: CDR1 SGHRS, CDR2 YFSETQ. CDR3 in amino acids: CASRRQGYNEQFF. Written as DNA, the CDR3 is TGCGCCAGCAGGCGACAGGGATACAATGAGCAGTTCTTC.

This sequence joins TRBV28 and TRBJ1-5, with no clear D. The V end lost 10 bases, the J end lost 2 bases, and 9 bases lay between the germline ends. Germline V CDR1 and CDR2: MDHEN, SYDVKM. This CDR3 is 12 amino acids long. DNA of the CDR3: TGTGCCACCCGGTCCGGCAATCAGCCCCAGCATTTT. This sequence encodes CATRSGNQPQHF.

The V and J genes are TRBV5-3 and TRBJ1-5; TRBD1 agrees at 10 bases. TRBV5-3 is an ORF, with its function uncertain. The CDR3 runs to 17 residues. The junction had 5 bases not matched to a gene; V was cut back by 2 bases and J by 0 bases. The CDR3 sequence: CARSLDRGRGSNQPQHF. CDR3 nucleotides: TGTGCCAGAAGCTTAGACAGGGGGCGAGGTAGCAATCAGCCCCAGCATTTT.

The V call is TRBV29-1, the J call TRBJ1-3, with no clear D. The CDR3 is made up of 14 amino acids. With 0 bases removed from V and 6 bases from J, the gap between germline ends came to 12 bases. Germline assignment: CDR1 SQVTM and CDR2 ANQGSEA. The CDR3 bases are TGCAGCGTTGAAGACGACACCCAGGCAAACACCATATATTTT. Protein: CSVEDDTQANTIYF.

The chain carries TRBV7-2 and TRBJ2-5; 8 bases map to TRBD2. The CDR3 length is 15 residues. Trimming cost V 2 bases and J 2 bases; bases outside gene matches: 4. Germline CDR1 and CDR2: SGHTA and FQGNSA. The CDR3 is CASSLSAGGQETQYF. For the CDR3, the DNA is TGTGCCAGCAGCTTATCCGCGGGGGGTCAAGAGACCCAGTACTTC.

This clone showed up just once. The V gene is TRBV30, the J gene TRBJ2-7; D perhaps matches TRBD2 (6 bases). CDR3 length: 21 amino acids. Germline CDR1 and CDR2: GTSNPN and SVGIG (reference sequence). V was cut by 3 bases and J by 0 bases, with 33 bases left in between. CDR3 coding DNA: TGTGCCTGGAGCGTGCACGGTTTTTTTGTGCGGGGTGGCAATTTCTCCTACGAGCAGTACTTC. Protein: CAWSVHGFFVRGGNFSYEQYF.

CDR3 bases: TGTGCCAGCAGTGGAAATTGGGGCGGGGCGGGGACCCAGTACTTC. This codes for CASSGNWGGAGTQYF. This rearrangement joins TRBV25-1 to TRBJ2-5; possible D gene TRBD2, 6 bases. The germline V gene encodes CDR1 MGHDK and CDR2 SYGVNS. This CDR3 has 15 amino acids. Trimming cost V 4 bases and J 7 bases, with 19 bases left between them. The variable domain in full, completed from reference TRBV25-1 and TRBJ2-5, reads EADIYQTPRYLVIGTGKKITLECSQTMGHDKMYWYQQDPGMELHLIHYSYGVNSTEKGDLSSESTVSRIRTEHFPLTLESARPSHTSQYLCASSGNWGGAGTQYFGPGTRLLVL.

This clone was seen a single time. V usage is TRBV21-1 and J usage is TRBJ2-3; the table's TRBD2 call for D was not verified on the DNA. TRBV21-1 is noted as a pseudogene. The CDR3 spans 17 residues. In DNA form, the CDR3 reads TGTGCCAGCTACTGTAGTATAGCGGGGACCCCAGATAGGGCGCAGTATTTT. Translating it yields CASYCSIAGTPDRAQYF.

This chain connects TRBV6-2 or TRBV6-3 to TRBJ1-1; TRBD1 is a possible D gene (5 bases). V was clipped by 5 bases and J by 2 bases, with 12 bases between them. Germline CDR1 is MNHEY and CDR2 is SVGEGT. The CDR3 consists of 14 residues. CDR3 DNA: TGTGCCAGCAGTGAGACAGCCGAAAACACTGAAGCTTTCTTT. Translated: CASSETAENTEAFF.

This clone was seen only once. The rearrangement links TRBV19 to TRBJ1-5; the match to TRBD1 covers 7 bases. Germline assignment: CDR1 LNHDA and CDR2 SQIVND (reference sequence). Unmatched junction bases numbered 6, after V lost 0 bases and J lost 7 bases. The CDR3 has 15 residues. CDR3 sequence (DNA): TGTGCCAGTAGTATAGATCCAACAGGGGTACAGCCCCAGCATTTT. It encodes CASSIDPTGVQPQHF.

The chain is built from TRBV5-5 and TRBJ1-2; TRBD1 matches at 7 bases. This CDR3 is built from 14 residues. CDR1 is SGHKS, CDR2 YYEKEE, per germline (reference sequence). V lost 0 bases to trimming and J lost 4 bases; unmatched junction nucleotides: 3. The CDR3 protein is CASSLAGGIYGYTF. The CDR3 coding sequence is TGTGCCAGCAGCTTGGCAGGGGGAATCTATGGCTACACCTTC.

V usage is TRBV6-1 and J usage is TRBJ1-1, with TRBD1 identical over 8 bases. The CDR3 length is 15 residues. V was clipped by 2 bases and J by 4 bases; unmatched bases: 6. CDR1 and CDR2 (germline): MNHNS, SASEGT. The CDR3 spells CASSERNTGGTEAFF. The CDR3, as DNA: TGTGCCAGCAGTGAAAGGAATACAGGGGGCACTGAAGCTTTCTTT.

The V gene is TRBV9, the J gene TRBJ1-4, with 8 positions matching TRBD1. Germline V gives CDR1 SGDLS, CDR2 YYNGEE. J lost 7 bases, V lost 4 bases, and 6 bases had no gene match. The CDR3 extends over 14 amino acids. In nucleotides, the CDR3 is TGTGCCAGCAGCCCGACAGGGGCAGCTGAAAAACTGTTTTTT. Translated: CASSPTGAAEKLFF. Supplemented by reference TRBV9 and TRBJ1-4, the full variable domain reads DSGVTQTPKHLITATGQRVTLRCSPRSGDLSVYWYQQSLDQGLQFLIQYYNGEERAKGNILERFSAQQFPDLHSELNLSSLELGDSALYFCASSPTGAAEKLFFGSGTQLSVL.

V is TRBV5-1 and J is TRBJ2-5, with a tentative D call TRBD1 (5 bases). Germline V CDR1 and CDR2: SGHRS, YFSETQ. The CDR3 runs 13 residues. V lost 0 bases and J lost 6, with 9 bases in between. For the CDR3, the DNA is TGCGCCAGCAGCTTGGTGTTGGGGCAGACCCAGTACTTC. Its protein is CASSLVLGQTQYF.

This chain connects TRBV18 to TRBJ2-2; TRBD1 aligns across 9 bases. Trimming cost V 2 bases and J 4 bases; bases outside gene matches: 8. Germline loops: CDR1 KGHSH, CDR2 LQKENI. The CDR3 consists of 17 residues. In DNA, the CDR3 is TGTGCCAGCTCACCAGGGCGGAACAGGGGGCGCACCGGGGAGCTGTTTTTT. It codes for CASSPGRNRGRTGELFF.